This T cell receptor (beta chain) comes out of a study of T-cell reconstitution after alpha-beta-depleted transplantation in children (dated by TCRdb to 2016 to 2018). Study-wide context: T-cell immune reconstitution after TCRalphabeta/CD19-depleted allogeneic hematopoietic cell transplantation in children was quantitatively tracked in the study by means of TCR repertoire profiling.

With regard to this clonotype: Its antigen is currently not known. A read error may produce the germline difference seen at one junction end.

Receptor libraries were prepared by PCR. The instrument given in TCRdb is Illumina HiSeq 2500. TCR library preparation used molecular barcoding, with unique molecular identifiers applied to normalize quantification of the TCRbeta repertoire. The public reads were run again by TCRdb, first through fastp at Q25 and then through MiXCR, and only productive beta chains were kept. Rows matching on CDR3 protein sequence are summarized as one entry with the most common DNA and genes. The sample table records hundreds of thousands of distinct CDR3 sequences; approximately 12% of these occur just once. In total, the top ten clones hold about 6% of the sample. From cysteine to phenylalanine, the CDR3 is 15 amino acids long. The read is trimmed to its CDR3 DNA, 45 bases read in frame from base 1. As encoded in the germline V gene, CDR1 is LGHNA while CDR2 is YNFKEQ.

This TCR was recovered from a human donor who donated a stem cell graft to a child with combined immunodeficiency. This sequence uses TRBV4-2 and TRBJ2-1; a confident D gene designation cannot be given. Sample: PBMCs from the stem cell graft donor, taken from the stem cell graft. For the CDR3, the sequence is CASSEGLLGYDEQFF. The bases read TGTGCCAGCAGCGAAGGGCTTTTAGGCTACGATGAGCAGTTCTTC.